The 2 T cell receptor beta chains below come from one sample, sequenced in a study of blood T cell repertoires in COVID-19. The data were produced by immunoSEQ multiplex PCR, yet TCRdb's version contains in-frame clones alone and is incomplete. The profile shows about 99,000 clones, more than 80% of them singletons. Sequenced material: peripheral blood. These TCRs come from a man aged 55 to 69 with acute or convalescent COVID-19.

This rearrangement joins TRBV5-6 to TRBJ2-7; TRBD2 matches at 11 bases. Germline loops: CDR1 SGHDT, CDR2 YYEEEE. V shed 4 bases, J shed 3 bases, and the junction held 3 bases outside the gene matches. This CDR3 has 14 amino acids. In nucleotides, the CDR3 is TGTGCCAGCAGCCCTGGACTAGCGGGCTACGAGCAGTACGTC. Amino acid sequence: CASSPGLAGYEQYV.

V usage is TRBV27 and J usage is TRBJ1-6; perhaps TRBD1 as D (6 bases). V was clipped by 6 bases and J by 6 bases, with 9 bases between them. From germline, CDR1 is MNHEY and CDR2 SMNVEV (reference sequence). The CDR3 is made up of 13 amino acids. CDR3 residues: CASSSQGNSPLHF. For the CDR3, the DNA is TGTGCCAGCAGCTCACAGGGTAATTCACCCCTCCACTTT.